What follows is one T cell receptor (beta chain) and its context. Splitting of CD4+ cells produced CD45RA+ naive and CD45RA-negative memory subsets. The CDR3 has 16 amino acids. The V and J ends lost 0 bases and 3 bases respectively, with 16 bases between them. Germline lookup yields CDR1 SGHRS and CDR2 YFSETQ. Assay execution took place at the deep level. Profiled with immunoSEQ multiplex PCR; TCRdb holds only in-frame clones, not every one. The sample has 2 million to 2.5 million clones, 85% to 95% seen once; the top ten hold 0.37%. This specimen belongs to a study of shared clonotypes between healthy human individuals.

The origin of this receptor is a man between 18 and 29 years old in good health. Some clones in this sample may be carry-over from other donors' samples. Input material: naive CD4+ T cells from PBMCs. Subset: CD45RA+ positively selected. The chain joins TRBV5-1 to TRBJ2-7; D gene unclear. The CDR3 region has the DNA TGCGCCAGCAGCTTGGTGGACCAATCACTCATCTACGAGCAGTACTTC. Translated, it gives CASSLVDQSLIYEQYF.